A single sample gave rise to the 21 T cell receptor beta chains below, sequenced in a study of blood T cell repertoires in COVID-19. The table came from immunoSEQ multiplex PCR; TCRdb's copy has only in-frame clones and leaves some out. The table shows about 160,000 clones, with 88% occurring only once. The sample was PBMCs or T cells enriched from blood (not recorded which). These receptors were obtained from a woman aged 45-60 years who had recovered from COVID-19.

V gene TRBV15 combines with J gene TRBJ1-6, with unresolved D. CDR1 is LNHNV and CDR2 is YYDKDF in the germline V gene (reference sequence). This CDR3 contains 18 residues. Trimming took 4 bases from V and 3 from J, leaving 19 bases between them. CDR3: CATSKTPPDGSYNSPLHF. DNA of the CDR3: TGTGCCACCAGCAAGACCCCCCCGGACGGGAGCTATAATTCACCCCTCCACTTT.

Turning to this clone: Within the sample, other DNA sequences also encode this same CDR3. The V call is TRBV19, the J call TRBJ1-2; 7 nucleotides align to TRBD1. The CDR3 has 14 amino acids. V shed 4 bases, J shed 1 base, and the junction held 3 bases outside the gene matches. The germline CDR1 and CDR2 sequences are LNHDA and SQIVND (reference sequence). The CDR3 loop is CASSRQGSNYGYTF. CDR3 nucleotides: TGTGCCAGTAGTAGACAGGGAAGTAACTATGGCTACACCTTC.

The gene calls are TRBV7-6 and TRBJ2-7; D not resolved. The germline V gene has CDR1 SGHVS and CDR2 FNYEAQ. The V and J ends lost 0 bases and 1 base respectively, with 10 bases between them. The CDR3 runs to 15 residues. The CDR3 here is CASSLAHEVSYEQYF. The CDR3 DNA is TGTGCCAGCAGCTTAGCGCACGAGGTTTCCTACGAGCAGTACTTC.

The V gene is TRBV4-1, the J gene TRBJ2-3; TRBD2 is a possible D gene (6 bases). Trimming cost V 2 bases and J 4 bases, with 16 bases left between them. The germline V gene encodes CDR1 MGHRA and CDR2 YSYEKL. The CDR3 has 16 amino acids. CDR3 coding DNA: TGCGCCAGCAGCCAATTAGTAGCGGTTGATTCAGATACGCAGTATTTT. As protein: CASSQLVAVDSDTQYF.

This clone has a single count. V usage is TRBV5-6 and J usage is TRBJ1-3; a weak D match, TRBD1 (5 bases). This CDR3 is 17 amino acids long. Germline CDR1 is SGHDT and CDR2 is YYEEEE. Trimming removed 3 bases at V and 2 bases at J, with 18 bases between. The CDR3: CASSYSPSRAPGNTIYF. DNA of the CDR3: TGTGCCAGCAGCTACTCCCCCTCCAGGGCCCCTGGAAACACCATATATTTT.

This rearrangement joins TRBV7-3 to TRBJ2-7, with 12 positions matching TRBD2. Trimming at V came to 5 bases and at J to 3 bases, leaving 5 bases not matched to a gene. Germline V gene sequence: CDR1 SGHTA, CDR2 FQGTGA. The length of the CDR3 is 15 residues. The CDR3 loop is CASSMTSGGYYEQYF. Written as DNA, the CDR3 is TGTGCCAGCAGCATGACTAGCGGGGGATACTACGAGCAGTACTTC.

This chain joins TRBV5-1 and TRBJ1-3, with a tentative D call TRBD1 (6 bases). CDR3 size: 14 residues. Germline assignment: CDR1 SGHRS and CDR2 YFSETQ. V lost 0 bases, J lost 2 bases, and 6 bases lay in between. CDR3 protein: CASSLDRAGNTIYF. The CDR3 bases are TGCGCCAGCAGCTTGGACAGGGCTGGAAACACCATATATTTT.

Regarding this clone: The same CDR3 also results from other DNA sequences found in this sample. The chain uses TRBV6-5 and TRBJ2-6, with D possibly matching TRBD1 (6 bases). Germline-derived CDR1 and CDR2 are MNHEY and SVGAGI. The CDR3 totals 15 residues. V was pared by 6 bases and J by 0 bases, with 9 bases between. CDR3 DNA: TGTGCCAGCAGCACAGGGAGCTCTGGGGCCAACGTCCTGACTTTC. Amino acids: CASSTGSSGANVLTF.

The V call is TRBV9, the J call TRBJ1-1; D remains unclear. Germline values: CDR1 SGDLS, CDR2 YYNGEE. Trimming cost V 1 base and J 1 base, with 8 bases left between them. The CDR3 contains 14 residues. CDR3 loop: CASSVIAENTEAFF. The CDR3 region has the DNA TGTGCCAGCAGCGTAATAGCGGAGAACACTGAAGCTTTCTTT. Complete variable domain (other parts from reference TRBV9 and TRBJ1-1): DSGVTQTPKHLITATGQRVTLRCSPRSGDLSVYWYQQSLDQGLQFLIQYYNGEERAKGNILERFSAQQFPDLHSELNLSSLELGDSALYFCASSVIAENTEAFFGQGTRLTVV.

V and J are TRBV5-1 and TRBJ2-1; possibly TRBD2 for D (6 bases). The CDR3 extends over 14 amino acids. The germline V gene encodes CDR1 SGHRS and CDR2 YFSETQ. Trimming took 4 bases from V and 5 from J, leaving 13 bases between them. Here the CDR3 reads CASSTGTSDNEQFF. CDR3 DNA sequence: TGCGCCAGCAGCACCGGGACTTCGGACAATGAGCAGTTCTTC.

V usage is TRBV5-4 and J usage is TRBJ2-3, with unresolved D. Trimming cost V 5 bases and J 2 bases, with 9 bases left between them. The CDR3 consists of 13 residues. Per germline, CDR1 SGHNT and CDR2 YYREEE (reference sequence). In DNA, the CDR3 is TGTGCCAGCAGTGGCGCGGCCACAGATACGCAGTATTTT. It encodes CASSGAATDTQYF. The full variable domain, its missing parts supplied by reference TRBV5-4 and TRBJ2-3, is ETGVTQSPTHLIKTRGQQVTLRCSSQSGHNTVSWYQQALGQGPQFIFQYYREEENGRGNFPPRFSGLQFPNYSSELNVNALELDDSALYLCASSGAATDTQYFGPGTRLTVL.

The chain recombines TRBV4-3 with TRBJ1-4, with D possibly matching TRBD1 (5 bases). Germline loops: CDR1 LGHNA, CDR2 YSLEER. The V and J ends lost 2 bases and 6 bases respectively, with 13 bases between them. This CDR3 has 15 amino acids. As DNA, the CDR3 is TGCGCCAGCAGCCAATCGAGGACAAGAGATGAAAAACTGTTTTTT. This gives the protein CASSQSRTRDEKLFF.

V and J are TRBV5-1 and TRBJ1-2, with 9 positions matching TRBD1. This CDR3 contains 16 residues. Looked up from germline, CDR1 is SGHRS and CDR2 is YFSETQ. J lost 3 bases, V lost 4 bases, and 10 bases had no gene match. The CDR3 is CASSQDGQGLYYGYTF. The CDR3 DNA is TGCGCCAGCAGCCAAGACGGACAGGGGCTCTACTATGGCTACACCTTC. The variable domain in full, with the rest retrieved from reference TRBV5-1 and TRBJ1-2, is KAGVTQTPRYLIKTRGQQVTLSCSPISGHRSVSWYQQTPGQGLQFLFEYFSETQRNKGNFPGRFSGRQFSNSRSEMNVSTLELGDSALYLCASSQDGQGLYYGYTFGSGTRLTVV.

The rearrangement joins TRBV3-1 (or the pseudogene TRBV3-2) to TRBJ2-1; 14 nucleotides match TRBD2. The CDR3 spans 15 residues. Germline loops: CDR1 LGHDT, CDR2 YNNKEL (reference sequence). The junction had 4 bases not matched to a gene; V was cut back by 5 bases and J by 7 bases. The CDR3 region is CASSKTSGGANEQFF. CDR3 bases: TGTGCCAGCAGCAAGACTAGCGGGGGGGCAAATGAGCAGTTCTTC.

DNA for the CDR3: TGCAGTGCTAGTGAGGACAGGGGACGCTTAGGCAATCAGCCCCAGCATTTT. This sequence encodes CSASEDRGRLGNQPQHF. This chain connects TRBV20-1 to TRBJ1-5, with 9 bases aligning to TRBD1. The J segment lost 2 bases and the V segment lost 3 bases, leaving 11 bases of the junction unmatched. Germline assignment: CDR1 DFQATT and CDR2 SNEGSKA (reference sequence). The CDR3 covers 17 residues.

V usage is TRBV7-2 and J usage is TRBJ2-5; D unresolved. Germline loops: CDR1 SGHTA, CDR2 FQGNSA. Trimming left V 0 bases short and J 2 bases short, with 10 bases between. The CDR3 totals 15 residues. In DNA form, the CDR3 reads TGTGCCAGCAGCTTAGCGCGGCTGCCACAAGAGACCCAGTACTTC. Protein: CASSLARLPQETQYF.

The V gene is TRBV19, the J gene TRBJ2-7, with a weak D call TRBD1 (7 bases). This CDR3 contains 16 residues. Trimming cost V 3 bases and J 7 bases, with 22 bases left between them. Germline V gene sequence: CDR1 LNHDA, CDR2 SQIVND (reference sequence). CDR3 loop: CASSILPGTAAGEQYF. The CDR3 region has the DNA TGTGCCAGTAGTATCCTCCCCGGGACAGCAGCGGGTGAGCAGTACTTC.

The chain carries TRBV27 and TRBJ2-2, with 7 bases matching TRBD1. J was trimmed by 6 bases and V by 4 bases; bases with no gene match: 5. The CDR3 runs 14 residues. Germline V gene lookup returns CDR1 MNHEY and CDR2 SMNVEV (reference sequence). CDR3 in DNA: TGTGCCAGCAGTTCCCGAACAGGGGCCGGGGAGCTGTTTTTT. Translating it yields CASSSRTGAGELFF.

This sequence joins TRBV5-1 and TRBJ1-4, with unresolved D. The length of the CDR3 is 15 residues. Deletions cut 6 bases from V and 3 bases from J, with 15 bases between. CDR1 is SGHRS, CDR2 YFSETQ, per germline. The CDR3 region is CASKNRSAANEKLFF. DNA for the CDR3: TGCGCCAGCAAAAACCGCTCGGCGGCTAATGAAAAACTGTTTTTT.

The V call is TRBV11-1, the J call TRBJ1-1; 7 nucleotides agree with TRBD1. Germline CDR1 and CDR2: SGHAT and FQDESV (reference sequence). V gave up 3 bases and J gave up 0 bases; unmatched junction bases: 4. There are 15 residues in the CDR3. This chain's CDR3 is CASSLGGQMNTEAFF. The CDR3 DNA is TGTGCCAGCAGCTTGGGGGGACAGATGAACACTGAAGCTTTCTTT.

This clone was picked up one time. This sequence joins TRBV7-2 and TRBJ2-2; tentatively, D is TRBD2 (5 bases). The CDR3 sequence is 15 residues long. Germline lookup yields CDR1 SGHTA and CDR2 FQGNSA. Trimming removed 1 base from V and 5 bases from J, with 11 bases in between. The CDR3 DNA reads TGTGCCAGCAGCTTAGGAGGGCCCCGAACCGGGGAGCTGTTTTTT. Its translation: CASSLGGPRTGELFF.